The 11 T cell receptor beta chains listed next were all sequenced from one sample in a study of control samples from healthy donors and cancer patients. TCRdb's copy holds only in-frame clones and misses some; the assay was immunoSEQ multiplex PCR. The sample comprises around 200,000 clones, over 80% of which are singletons, and around 1.6% rests with the top ten. The source material was blood. The receptors were gathered from a man in his late teens or twenties in good health.

CDR3 amino acids: CASTDTAPYEQYF. Written as DNA, the CDR3 is TGTGCCAGCACCGACACGGCCCCCTACGAGCAGTACTTC. The chain couples TRBV2 to TRBJ2-7; D unclear. Germline V gene lookup returns CDR1 SNHLY and CDR2 FYNNEI. This CDR3 contains 13 residues. V was trimmed by 7 bases and J by 2 bases, leaving 12 bases between them.

A remark on this clone: Other DNA sequences within the sample encode an identical CDR3. The genes are TRBV28 and TRBJ2-1; no clear D gene. Germline CDR1 reads MDHEN; CDR2 reads SYDVKM. The CDR3 loop spans 12 amino acids. The V gene lost 1 base and the J gene lost 4 bases, with 2 bases spanning the gap. CDR3 nucleotide sequence: TGTGCCAGCAGTTTATCATACAATGAGCAGTTCTTC. Protein: CASSLSYNEQFF.

The chain combines TRBV21-1 with TRBJ1-1. TRBV21-1 is termed a pseudogene. The CDR3 runs 15 residues. CDR3 region: CASSKTVPVGTEAFF. For the CDR3, the DNA is TGTGCCAGCAGCAAAACGGTGCCGGTCGGGACTGAAGCTTTCTTT.

The J gene is TRBJ1-5, the V gene TRBV18; a weak D match, TRBD1 (6 bases). Trimming shortened V by 0 bases and J by 0 bases, and 9 bases separated the two germline ends. Germline V CDR1 and CDR2: KGHSH, LQKENI. This CDR3 comprises 16 residues. The CDR3 loop reads CASSPPGGSSNQPQHF. CDR3 nucleotide sequence: TGTGCCAGCTCACCACCGGGGGGCTCTAGCAATCAGCCCCAGCATTTT.

The table lists this clone with a few counts. The rearrangement joins TRBV28 to TRBJ2-7, with a possible D match to TRBD1 (5 bases). The V and J ends lost 5 bases and 7 bases respectively, with 18 bases between them. The CDR3 has 14 amino acids. Per the germline V gene, CDR1 is MDHEN and CDR2 is SYDVKM. The CDR3 coding sequence is TGTGCCAGCAGTCAAGCCGCCCTAGGGGTGGAGCAGTACTTC. This sequence encodes CASSQAALGVEQYF.

The V gene is TRBV15, the J gene TRBJ2-2, with D maybe TRBD1 (6 bases). With 0 bases removed from V and 5 bases from J, the gap between germline ends came to 7 bases. The CDR3 has 14 residues. Germline loops: CDR1 LNHNV, CDR2 YYDKDF (reference sequence). Here the CDR3 reads CATSRERGTGELFF. In DNA, the CDR3 is TGTGCCACCAGCAGAGAGAGGGGGACCGGGGAGCTGTTTTTT.

The V call is TRBV27, the J call TRBJ1-1; TRBD1 aligns across 7 bases. The V gene end was trimmed by 4 bases and the J gene end by 1 base; junction bases not matched to a gene: 6. This CDR3 has 15 amino acids. CDR1 is MNHEY, CDR2 SMNVEV, per germline (reference sequence). CDR3 loop: CASSSRQGGNTEAFF. CDR3 bases: TGTGCCAGCAGTTCGAGACAGGGAGGGAACACTGAAGCTTTCTTT.

As regards this clone: Other DNA sequences in this sample translate to the same CDR3. The gene calls are TRBV6-6 and TRBJ2-7, with D tentatively TRBD1 (6 bases). Trimming left V 6 bases short and J 4 bases short, with 10 bases between. The germline CDR1 and CDR2 sequences are MNHNY and SVGAGI (reference sequence). The CDR3 sequence is 12 residues long. For the CDR3, the DNA is TGTGCCAGCAGCCCACAGGGTTACGAGCAGTACTTC. It encodes CASSPQGYEQYF.

This clone showed up just a few times. J is TRBJ1-1 and V is TRBV4-2; the match to TRBD1 covers 7 bases. Germline lookup yields CDR1 LGHNA and CDR2 YNFKEQ. Germline trimming cut 4 bases from V and 1 base from J; bases unmatched to any gene: 12. CDR3 size: 17 residues. CDR3 residues: CASSRARGGTENTEAFF. CDR3 nucleotide sequence: TGTGCCAGCAGCCGAGCCCGGGGGGGGACAGAGAACACTGAAGCTTTCTTT.

J is TRBJ1-1 and V is TRBV5-1, with D perhaps TRBD1 (6 bases). V was cut by 1 base and J by 4 bases, with 26 bases left in between. This CDR3 contains 19 residues. The germline V gene encodes CDR1 SGHRS and CDR2 YFSETQ. The CDR3: CASSLKVGGTQGRGTEAFF. The DNA of the CDR3 is TGCGCCAGCAGCTTGAAGGTTGGGGGAACACAGGGACGGGGCACTGAAGCTTTCTTT.

This chain links TRBV12-5 with TRBJ1-1; 7 nucleotides agree with TRBD1. The ends lost 6 bases at V and 6 bases at J; junction bases unmatched: 1. The CDR3 sequence is 11 residues long. Germline V gene lookup returns CDR1 LGHNT and CDR2 FRNRAP. The CDR3 DNA reads as TGTGCTAGTGGCAGGGGGGCTGAAGCTTTCTTT. The encoded protein is CASGRGAEAFF.